This T cell receptor (beta chain) was recovered during a study of human T cells and chemical hapten exposure. The overall study: An area of 2 cm by roughly 2 cm on upper inner arm skin received 2% DPC for sensitization. Each patient's scalp received weekly diphenylcyclopropenone throughout the approximately 23-week study. On the upper back, patch tests were applied with 0.01% DPC and read at 6 days. Study-wide findings and caveats: No change in TCRs above 1 in 1000 frequency was produced by DPC sensitization.

Each CDR3 protein gets one entry after TCRdb re-called the RACE reads with MiXCR. The sample has 80,000 to 100,000 distinct CDR3 sequences; around 9.3% are singletons. The V gene end was trimmed by 3 bases and the J gene end by 6 bases; junction bases not matched to a gene: 7. CDR1 DFQATT and CDR2 SNEGSKA come from the germline V gene (reference sequence). This CDR3 has 16 residues. Time point: patch test 2, 6 weeks after DPC sensitization. Described treatment: therapeutic diphenylcyclopropenone sensitization with weekly scalp DPC. This clonotype was observed many times. As yet, its antigen is unknown.

Sequences were derived from whole blood, sampled in connection with sensitization to the hapten diphenylcyclopropenone (DPC). This clonotype was obtained from a woman aged 40-49 years with alopecia areata. Some clones in this sample may be carry-over from other donors' samples. This sequence joins TRBV20-1 and TRBJ2-1, with 14 bases aligning to TRBD2. Here the CDR3 reads CSASEGGLAGGNEQFF. DNA for the CDR3: TGCAGTGCTAGTGAAGGCGGACTAGCGGGAGGCAATGAGCAGTTCTTC.